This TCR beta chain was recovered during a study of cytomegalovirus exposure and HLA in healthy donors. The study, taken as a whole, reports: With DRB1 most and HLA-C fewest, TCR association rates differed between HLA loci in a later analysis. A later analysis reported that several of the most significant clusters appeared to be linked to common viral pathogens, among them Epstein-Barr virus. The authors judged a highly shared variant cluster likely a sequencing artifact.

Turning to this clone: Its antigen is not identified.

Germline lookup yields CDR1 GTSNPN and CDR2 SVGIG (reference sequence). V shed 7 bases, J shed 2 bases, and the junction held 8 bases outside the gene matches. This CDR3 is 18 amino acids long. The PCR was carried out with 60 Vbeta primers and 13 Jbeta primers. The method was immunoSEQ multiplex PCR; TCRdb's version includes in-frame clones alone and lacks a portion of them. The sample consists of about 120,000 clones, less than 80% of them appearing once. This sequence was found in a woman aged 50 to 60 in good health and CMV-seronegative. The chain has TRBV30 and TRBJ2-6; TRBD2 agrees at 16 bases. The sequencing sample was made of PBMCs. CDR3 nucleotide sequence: TGTGCCTCTCCCGGGGGACTAGCGGGAGGGCCTGGGGCCAACGTCCTGACTTTC. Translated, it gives CASPGGLAGGPGANVLTF. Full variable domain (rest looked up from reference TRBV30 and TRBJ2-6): SQTIHQWPATLVQPVGSPLSLECTVEGTSNPNLYWYRQAAGRGLQLLFYSVGIGQISSEVPQNLSASRPQDRQFILSSKKLLLSDSGFYLCASPGGLAGGPGANVLTFGAGSRLTVL.